One sample yielded the 27 T cell receptor beta chains listed below, sequenced in a study of graft-versus-host responses after intestinal transplantation (dated by TCRdb to about 2021). Explained via the paper, the time point label denotes: cells obtained before transplantation from donor or recipient. The library came from the immunoSEQ multiplex PCR assay. Held by TCRdb, this immuneACCESS table contains in-frame sequences only and omits some clones. Under half of the omission traces to an unresolved V gene where checked; the cause of the rest is unknown. The sample table holds more than 90,000 clones, of which roughly 92% were seen once. The ten top clones hold about 0.25% of the sample. Antigen specificity for these receptors is unknown. Sequencing used unstimulated CD4+ T cells sorted from spleen or lymph node cells, obtained before transplant. All receptors come from a human donor who was the organ donor for an intestinal transplant.

This sequence joins TRBV7-2 and TRBJ2-3, with 8 bases identical to TRBD2. Germline CDR1 reads SGHTA; CDR2 reads FQGNSA. With 3 bases clipped from V and 5 bases from J, the junction kept 4 bases outside the gene matches. The CDR3 is 14 residues long. The CDR3 sequence: CASSFSGMVDTQYF. The CDR3, as DNA: TGTGCCAGCAGCTTTAGCGGGATGGTAGATACGCAGTATTTT.

With respect to this clone: Additional DNA sequences in this sample encode the identical CDR3. V is TRBV6-5 and J is TRBJ2-7; TRBD1 aligns across 10 bases. Germline V gene data show CDR1 as MNHEY and CDR2 as SVGAGI. With 6 bases clipped from V and 4 bases from J, the junction kept 3 bases outside the gene matches. The CDR3 runs to 13 residues. Here the CDR3 reads CASSRDRGYEQYF. The CDR3 nucleotides are TGTGCCAGCAGCAGGGACAGGGGTTACGAGCAGTACTTC.

J is TRBJ2-1 and V is TRBV7-9, with 9 bases that match TRBD2. The ends lost 5 bases at V and 6 bases at J; junction bases unmatched: 8. CDR1 is SEHNR, CDR2 FQNEAQ, per germline (reference sequence). The CDR3 loop spans 15 amino acids. In nucleotides, the CDR3 is TGTGCCAGCAGCCTCGGGACTAGCCAAGGCAATGAGCAGTTCTTC. Translating it yields CASSLGTSQGNEQFF.

The chain joins TRBV11-3 to TRBJ2-1; D gene uncertain. This CDR3 region has 12 residues. Trimming pared 0 bases from V and 7 bases from J, leaving 4 bases between. The germline V gene has CDR1 SGHNT and CDR2 YENEEA. CDR3: CASSLEGNEQFF. The DNA for the CDR3 is TGTGCCAGCAGCTTAGAGGGGAATGAGCAGTTCTTC.

The V call is TRBV5-4, the J call TRBJ1-2; TRBD1 agrees at 9 bases. Trimming cost V 4 bases and J 10 bases; bases outside gene matches: 8. CDR1 and CDR2 (germline): SGHNT, YYREEE (reference sequence). The CDR3 contains 13 residues. CDR3 amino acids: CASSDRDRVDYTF. CDR3 nucleotides: TGTGCCAGCAGCGACCGGGACAGGGTTGACTACACCTTC. Drawing the rest from reference TRBV5-4 and TRBJ1-2, the complete variable domain is ETGVTQSPTHLIKTRGQQVTLRCSSQSGHNTVSWYQQALGQGPQFIFQYYREEENGRGNFPPRFSGLQFPNYSSELNVNALELDDSALYLCASSDRDRVDYTFGSGTRLTVV.

The chain is built from TRBV2 and TRBJ1-1; D unclear. The CDR3 is 13 amino acids. Germline V gene data show CDR1 as SNHLY and CDR2 as FYNNEI. V was pared by 2 bases and J by 1 base, with 5 bases between. The CDR3 sequence: CASSESRNTEAFF. CDR3 nucleotide sequence: TGTGCCAGCAGTGAAAGTCGGAACACTGAAGCTTTCTTT.

This clone was recorded once. The chain carries TRBV28 and TRBJ1-2; tentative D call: TRBD1 (6 bases). This CDR3 is built from 13 residues. Trimming removed 6 bases at V and 4 bases at J, with 12 bases between. Germline V lookup: CDR1 MDHEN, CDR2 SYDVKM. In DNA, the CDR3 is TGTGCCAGCAGGCTGGACAGCCTCTATGGCTACACCTTC. Its protein product is CASRLDSLYGYTF.

V and J are TRBV19 and TRBJ2-7; 12 bases align to TRBD2. Germline lookup yields CDR1 LNHDA and CDR2 SQIVND (reference sequence). CDR3 length: 15 amino acids. Germline trimming cut 4 bases from V and 5 bases from J; bases unmatched to any gene: 6. The CDR3 nucleotides are TGTGCCAGTAGTAGTCGACTAGCGGGAGTCAACGAGCAGTACTTC. Its translation: CASSSRLAGVNEQYF.

This chain uses TRBV7-8 with TRBJ1-2; D uncertain. Trimming pared 3 bases from V and 8 bases from J, leaving 10 bases between. CDR1 SGHVS and CDR2 FQNEAQ come from the germline V gene. This CDR3 contains 12 residues. CDR3 DNA sequence: TGTGCCAGCAGCTTTCCCGTGGGGGGCTACACCTTC. Protein product: CASSFPVGGYTF.

The chain carries TRBV4-3 and TRBJ1-5; D possibly corresponds to TRBD1 (6 bases). The CDR3 consists of 15 residues. CDR1 is LGHNA and CDR2 is YSLEER in the germline V gene. V was clipped by 1 base and J by 5 bases, with 12 bases between them. The CDR3 nucleotides read TGCGCCAGCAGCCAAGGGGGGGCACCCTATCAGCCCCAGCATTTT. Protein: CASSQGGAPYQPQHF.

V is TRBV6-1 and J is TRBJ2-5; 9 bases match TRBD1. The ends lost 4 bases at V and 5 bases at J; junction bases unmatched: 5. CDR1 and CDR2 from the germline V gene are MNHNS and SASEGT. The length of the CDR3 is 14 residues. The DNA of the CDR3 is TGTGCCAGCAGTGGCGACAGGGGGTCCGAGACCCAGTACTTC. Amino acids: CASSGDRGSETQYF.

The chain recombines TRBV13 with TRBJ1-1; 9 bases are shared with TRBD1. Germline lookup yields CDR1 PRHDT and CDR2 FYEKMQ (reference sequence). This CDR3 is built from 18 residues. V lost 5 bases and J lost 3; bases outside the gene matches: 16. The CDR3 nucleotides read TGTGCCAGCAGCCGAGAGACTCACAGGGGGCGAGTGGACACTGAAGCTTTCTTT. This encodes CASSRETHRGRVDTEAFF.

The chain is built from TRBV18 and TRBJ1-2, with 8 bases lining up with TRBD1. The CDR3 has 15 amino acids. V was pared by 0 bases and J by 5 bases, with 5 bases of the junction left unmatched. Germline V lookup: CDR1 KGHSH, CDR2 LQKENI. The CDR3 DNA reads as TGTGCCAGCTCACCACCTTGGACAGGGTTTTATGGCTACACCTTC. Its translation: CASSPPWTGFYGYTF. The full variable domain, with the rest looked up from reference TRBV18 and TRBJ1-2, is NAGVMQNPRHLVRRRGQEARLRCSPMKGHSHVYWYRQLPEEGLKFMVYLQKENIIDESGMPKERFSAEFPKEGPSILRIQQVVRGDSAAYFCASSPPWTGFYGYTFGSGTRLTVV.

The V call is TRBV6-1, the J call TRBJ2-5; 8 nucleotides align to TRBD2. The V and J ends lost 6 bases and 4 bases, in that order; junction bases with no gene match: 1. The CDR3 is 12 amino acids. The germline gives CDR1 MNHNS, CDR2 SASEGT. The CDR3 DNA sequence: TGTGCCAGCAGACGGGGGGGAGAGACCCAGTACTTC. It codes for CASRRGGETQYF.

The V and J genes are TRBV6-8 and TRBJ2-7, with 9 bases identical to TRBD2. In germline, CDR1 is MNHGY, CDR2 SAAAGT. The CDR3 covers 15 residues. The J segment lost 3 bases and the V segment lost 7 bases, leaving 10 bases of the junction unmatched. For the CDR3, the DNA is TGTGCCAGCACTAGGGCGGCTAGCGGGAACTACGAGCAGTACTTC. This encodes CASTRAASGNYEQYF.

The chain is built from TRBV7-2 and TRBJ2-5; D is undetermined. The DNA end is more similar to TRBJ2-7, so the J call may be wrong. The CDR3 is made up of 14 amino acids. CDR1 is SGHTA, CDR2 FQGNSA, per germline. The CDR3 protein is CASSLTRRSYEQYF. The CDR3 DNA is TGTGCCAGCAGCTTAACTCGCCGCTCCTACGAGCAGTACTTC.

The rearrangement uses TRBV5-1 and TRBJ2-3, with 15 bases aligning to TRBD2. Trimming at V came to 3 bases and at J to 2 bases, leaving 4 bases not matched to a gene. Per the germline V gene, CDR1 is SGHRS and CDR2 is YFSETQ. The CDR3 covers 17 residues. Here the CDR3 DNA reads TGCGCCAGCAGCTCCGGGACTAGCGGGAGGACCACAGATACGCAGTATTTT. This gives the protein CASSSGTSGRTTDTQYF. Complete variable domain (other parts from reference TRBV5-1 and TRBJ2-3): KAGVTQTPRYLIKTRGQQVTLSCSPISGHRSVSWYQQTPGQGLQFLFEYFSETQRNKGNFPGRFSGRQFSNSRSEMNVSTLELGDSALYLCASSSGTSGRTTDTQYFGPGTRLTVL.

The gene calls are TRBV6-5 and TRBJ1-2; D may be TRBD1 (6 bases). In germline, CDR1 is MNHEY, CDR2 SVGAGI. Trimming took off 1 base at V and 0 bases at J, with 9 bases between the two ends. The CDR3 sequence is 15 residues long. CDR3 sequence reads: CASSYWGGPNYGYTF. The CDR3 nucleotides are TGTGCCAGCAGTTACTGGGGGGGGCCTAACTATGGCTACACCTTC.

The chain uses TRBV7-3 and TRBJ1-1, with TRBD1 as a possible D gene (5 bases). Germline lookup yields CDR1 SGHTA and CDR2 FQGTGA. V dropped 5 bases and J dropped 1 base, with 8 bases sitting between them. There are 13 residues in the CDR3. Written as DNA, the CDR3 is TGTGCCAGCAGCGGGGGACGGAACACTGAAGCTTTCTTT. It translates to CASSGGRNTEAFF. Based on the CDR3 plus reference TRBV7-3 and TRBJ1-1, the full variable domain is GAGVSQTPSNKVTEKGKYVELRCDPISGHTALYWYRQSLGQGPEFLIYFQGTGAADDSGLPNDRFFAVRPEGSVSTLKIQRTERGDSAVYLCASSGGRNTEAFFGQGTRLTVV.

V gene TRBV9 combines with J gene TRBJ2-3, with 12 bases aligning to TRBD2. The germline V gene has CDR1 SGDLS and CDR2 YYNGEE. The CDR3 spans 16 residues. V was clipped by 3 bases and J by 4 bases; unmatched bases: 6. The CDR3 region has the DNA TGTGCCAGCAGCGCCAGACTAGCGGGAGTACCAGATACGCAGTATTTT. Its protein product is CASSARLAGVPDTQYF.

The rearrangement uses TRBV10-3 and TRBJ2-2; 13 bases match TRBD2. After removal of 3 bases from V and 1 base from J, the junction contained 2 bases not matched to a gene. Germline values: CDR1 ENHRY, CDR2 SYGVKD. The CDR3 sequence is 17 residues long. Written as DNA, the CDR3 is TGTGCCATCAGTGATTGGACTAGCGGGAGGAACACCGGGGAGCTGTTTTTT. Protein sequence: CAISDWTSGRNTGELFF.

This clone has just a few counts. This chain joins TRBV6-1 and TRBJ2-1; D could derive from TRBD1 or TRBD2 (5 bases each). The CDR3 has 14 residues. Trimming removed 5 bases from V and 6 bases from J, with 14 bases in between. Per the germline V gene, CDR1 is MNHNS and CDR2 is SASEGT. Here the CDR3 reads CASSPGLASNEQFF. In DNA, the CDR3 is TGTGCCAGCAGTCCGGGGCTAGCCAGCAATGAGCAGTTCTTC.

The chain is built from TRBV6-1 and TRBJ1-4, with unresolved D. CDR3 length: 14 amino acids. The germline CDR1 and CDR2 sequences are MNHNS and SASEGT. V was cut by 6 bases and J by 5 bases, with 13 bases left in between. Written as DNA, the CDR3 is TGTGCCAGCAGACAAATTGGGCTAAATGAAAAACTGTTTTTT. It is translated as CASRQIGLNEKLFF.

Here the CDR3 DNA reads TGTGCCAGCAGCTCGGACATCCCCTATGGCTACACCTTC. Protein sequence: CASSSDIPYGYTF. This chain uses TRBV7-8 with TRBJ1-2, with D tentatively TRBD1 (5 bases). This CDR3 has 13 residues. CDR1 is SGHVS, CDR2 FQNEAQ, per germline. Trimming removed 4 bases from V and 4 bases from J, with 10 bases in between.

The chain has TRBV6-5 and TRBJ1-3; D gene unclear. V was pared by 2 bases and J by 0 bases, with 8 bases between. From germline, CDR1 is MNHEY and CDR2 SVGAGI. The CDR3 sequence is 15 residues long. The CDR3 bases are TGTGCCAGCAGTTACGGCGGCAACTCTGGAAACACCATATATTTT. Its protein is CASSYGGNSGNTIYF.

V usage is TRBV5-1 and J usage is TRBJ2-2; 9 nucleotides agree with TRBD2. Germline-derived CDR1 and CDR2 are SGHRS and YFSETQ. The J segment lost 6 bases and the V segment lost 2 bases, leaving 5 bases of the junction unmatched. This CDR3 comprises 15 residues. The CDR3 here is CASSFGVAGAGELFF. DNA of the CDR3: TGCGCCAGCAGCTTTGGGGTAGCGGGAGCCGGGGAGCTGTTTTTT. The variable domain in full, with the rest retrieved from reference TRBV5-1 and TRBJ2-2, is KAGVTQTPRYLIKTRGQQVTLSCSPISGHRSVSWYQQTPGQGLQFLFEYFSETQRNKGNFPGRFSGRQFSNSRSEMNVSTLELGDSALYLCASSFGVAGAGELFFGEGSRLTVL.

The J gene is TRBJ1-3, the V gene TRBV7-6, with 11 nucleotides matching TRBD1. Germline trimming cut 5 bases from V and 0 bases from J; bases unmatched to any gene: 12. The germline CDR1 and CDR2 sequences are SGHVS and FNYEAQ. The CDR3 contains 19 residues. The CDR3 region has the DNA TGTGCCAGCAGCGCGCTCCCAGCCGGGACAGGGGGCTCTGGAAACACCATATATTTT. Translation gives CASSALPAGTGGSGNTIYF.